The next 8 T cell receptor beta chains were all read from a single sample in a study of CD8 T cells in ankylosing spondylitis listed by TCRdb under 2017. On the study overall, not on this receptor specifically: A TCR beta motif of several highly homologous amino acid variants appeared characteristic of blood from ankylosing spondylitis patients.

No cognate antigen is known for these TCRs. The protocol used for the library was 5' RACE. The run used an Illumina HiSeq 2500. In-frame beta chains were kept once TCRdb had trimmed the public reads at Q25 with fastp and called clones with MiXCR. All rows with the same CDR3 protein become a single entry with the most common DNA and genes. This sample holds 470,000 or so distinct CDR3 sequences; more than 25% were observed only once. About 0.92% of the sample rests with the top ten. Sequencing was carried out using blood, either unsorted or a sorted T cell fraction (not recorded which). The origin of the receptors is a male donor with ankylosing spondylitis.

This clonotype was observed a few times. The chain recombines TRBV28 with TRBJ2-7; D gene uncertain. The V and J ends lost 5 bases and 6 bases respectively, with 8 bases between them. CDR1 is MDHEN, CDR2 SYDVKM, per germline. The CDR3 has 11 residues. This CDR3 reads CASSRVGEQYF. In DNA, the CDR3 is TGTGCCAGCAGTAGGGTTGGCGAGCAGTACTTC.

In this sample, this clonotype turned up a few times. The V and J genes are TRBV4-1 and TRBJ2-3, with 8 bases lining up with TRBD1. This CDR3 has 16 residues. Losses at the gene ends were 4 bases for V and 2 bases for J; bases not matched to a gene: 8. CDR1 and CDR2 (germline): MGHRA, YSYEKL. CDR3 sequence reads: CASSPTDRGYTDTQYF. The CDR3 coding sequence is TGCGCCAGCAGCCCCACCGACAGGGGTTACACAGATACGCAGTATTTT.

The genes are TRBV7-9 and TRBJ2-7; no clear D. Germline V gene data show CDR1 as SEHNR and CDR2 as FQNEAQ (reference sequence). This CDR3 comprises 12 residues. V was pared by 3 bases and J by 7 bases, with 10 bases between. As DNA, the CDR3 is TGTGCCAGCAGCTTCTCGATCGGGGAGCAGTACGTC. Amino acids: CASSFSIGEQYV.

This CDR3 reads CASSSSGSSSYNEQFF. The CDR3 DNA reads as TGTGCCAGCAGCTCTAGCGGCTCTAGCTCCTACAATGAGCAGTTCTTC. The rearrangement uses TRBV5-6 and TRBJ2-1; TRBD2 agrees at 7 bases. CDR1 SGHDT and CDR2 YYEEEE come from the germline V gene. V was pared by 3 bases and J by 0 bases, with 6 bases of the junction left unmatched. The CDR3 contains 16 residues.

This clonotype turned up a few times. The chain employs TRBV29-1 and TRBJ1-2, with D hard to call. Trimming cost V 0 bases and J 7 bases, with 12 bases left between them. CDR1 and CDR2 (germline): SQVTM, ANQGSEA. The CDR3 length is 13 residues. CDR3 sequence: CSVEEGASVGYTF. CDR3 sequence (DNA): TGCAGCGTTGAAGAGGGCGCTTCGGTTGGCTACACCTTC.

Ten or more counts support this clonotype. V and J are TRBV11-2 and TRBJ2-1, with 10 positions matching TRBD2. The ends lost 1 base at V and 9 bases at J; junction bases unmatched: 9. Germline values: CDR1 SGHAT, CDR2 FQNNGV. The CDR3 runs to 16 residues. The CDR3 reads CASSLGGLAGVGEQFF. DNA of the CDR3: TGTGCCAGCAGCTTAGGTGGTCTAGCGGGAGTCGGTGAGCAGTTCTTC.

In this sample, this clonotype turned up many times. The chain combines TRBV5-1 with TRBJ2-1, with 11 bases fitting TRBD2. This CDR3 has 14 residues. With V trimmed by 2 bases and J by 7 bases, 2 bases remained unmatched. Germline CDR1 and CDR2: SGHRS and YFSETQ. In DNA, the CDR3 is TGCGCCAGCAGCTTTACTAGCGGGAGAAATGAGCAGTTCTTC. Amino acids: CASSFTSGRNEQFF.

The J gene is TRBJ2-5, the V gene TRBV7-9, with a weak D call TRBD2 (7 bases). Germline CDR1 reads SEHNR; CDR2 reads FQNEAQ (reference sequence). The CDR3 is made up of 17 amino acids. V lost 5 bases, J lost 5 bases, and 24 bases lay in between. The CDR3 is CASSQTGGAIGFETQYF. As DNA, the CDR3 is TGTGCCAGCAGCCAAACGGGGGGCGCGATTGGGTTTGAGACCCAGTACTTC.